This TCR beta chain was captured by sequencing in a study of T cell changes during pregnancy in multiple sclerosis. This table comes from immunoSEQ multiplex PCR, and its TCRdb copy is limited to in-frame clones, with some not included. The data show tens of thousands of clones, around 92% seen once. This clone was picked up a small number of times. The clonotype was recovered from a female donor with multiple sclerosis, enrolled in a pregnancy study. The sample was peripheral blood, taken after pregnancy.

CDR3 region: CASSWGQGSEKLFF. CDR3 nucleotide sequence: TGTGCCAGCAGCTGGGGACAGGGGAGTGAAAAACTGTTTTTT. The genes are TRBV5-4 and TRBJ1-4, with 10 positions matching TRBD1. Trimming removed 3 bases from V and 7 bases from J; junction bases left unmatched: 3. CDR3 length equals 14 residues. The germline V gene has CDR1 SGHNT and CDR2 YYREEE (reference sequence).